A single TCR beta chain is shown here with its context. What it binds is unknown. At one end, the junction sequence differs from germline, possibly due to a read error. The data were obtained in a study of tumor-infiltrating lymphocytes in primary liver carcinoma. Unsorted whole blood yielded blood RNA, and germline DNA was extracted as well. Starting from 500 ng of total RNA, TCR beta cDNA was produced with a primer in the constant region. Slightly modified ARM-PCR served as the procedure for the TCR beta libraries. These libraries came from three rounds of nested multiplex PCR. Primers for the first two PCR rounds were TRBV1-TRBV30 forward primers and a C-beta reverse primer (about 9 cycles per round). TCRdb re-called the multiplex PCR reads through MiXCR, storing one row per CDR3 protein. Of almost 200,000 distinct CDR3 sequences listed, about 61% are singletons. Whole-study findings and limits: Tumor-adjacent and tumor-blood pairs showed less overlap than tumor region pairs.

Germline CDR1 reads SGHAT; CDR2 reads FQNNGV. The CDR3 length is 15 residues. Sequencing was done on a sample of peripheral blood. The receptor was derived from a woman aged 55 to 70 with primary liver carcinoma and hepatitis B virus infection. V is TRBV11-2 and J is TRBJ2-7, with 7 bases lining up with TRBD2. Written as DNA, the CDR3 is TGTGCCAACAGCTTTTCCGGGGCTAGCGGCTACGAGCAATACTTC. Translating it yields CANSFSGASGYEQYF.